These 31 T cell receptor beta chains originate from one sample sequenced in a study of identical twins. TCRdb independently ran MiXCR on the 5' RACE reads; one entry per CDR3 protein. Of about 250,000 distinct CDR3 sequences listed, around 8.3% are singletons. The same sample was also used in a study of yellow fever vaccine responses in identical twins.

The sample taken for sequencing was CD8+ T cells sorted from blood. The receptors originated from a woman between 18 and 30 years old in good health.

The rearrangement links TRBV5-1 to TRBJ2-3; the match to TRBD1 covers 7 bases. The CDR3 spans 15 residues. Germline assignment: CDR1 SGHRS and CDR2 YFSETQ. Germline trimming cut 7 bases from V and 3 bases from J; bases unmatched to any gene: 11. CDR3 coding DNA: TGCGCCAGCGGCGTCGAGGGGGCAGAGACAGATACGCAGTATTTT. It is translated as CASGVEGAETDTQYF.

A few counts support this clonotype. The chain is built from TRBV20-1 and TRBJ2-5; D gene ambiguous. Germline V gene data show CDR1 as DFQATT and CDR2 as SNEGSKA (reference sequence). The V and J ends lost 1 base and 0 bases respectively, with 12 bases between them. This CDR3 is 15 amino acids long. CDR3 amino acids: CSARVTSTDQETQYF. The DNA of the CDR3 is TGCAGTGCTAGAGTTACCTCGACGGACCAAGAGACCCAGTACTTC.

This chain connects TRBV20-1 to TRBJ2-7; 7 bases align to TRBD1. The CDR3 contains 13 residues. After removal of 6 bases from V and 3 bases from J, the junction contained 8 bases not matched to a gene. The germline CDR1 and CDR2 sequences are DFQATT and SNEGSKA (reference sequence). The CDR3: CSATGTDLYEQYF. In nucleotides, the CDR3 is TGCAGTGCAACCGGGACAGACCTCTACGAGCAGTACTTC.

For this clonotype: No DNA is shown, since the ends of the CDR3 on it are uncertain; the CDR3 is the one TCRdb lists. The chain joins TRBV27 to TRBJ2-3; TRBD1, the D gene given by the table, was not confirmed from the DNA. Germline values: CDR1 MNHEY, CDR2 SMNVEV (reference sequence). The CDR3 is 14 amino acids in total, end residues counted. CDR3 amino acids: CASSLERDTDTQYF.

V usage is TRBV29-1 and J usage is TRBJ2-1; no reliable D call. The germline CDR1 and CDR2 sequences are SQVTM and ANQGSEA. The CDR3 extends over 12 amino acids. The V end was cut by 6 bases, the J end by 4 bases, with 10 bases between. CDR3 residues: CSVPKRYNEQFF. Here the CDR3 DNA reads TGCAGCGTGCCCAAAAGATACAATGAGCAGTTCTTC.

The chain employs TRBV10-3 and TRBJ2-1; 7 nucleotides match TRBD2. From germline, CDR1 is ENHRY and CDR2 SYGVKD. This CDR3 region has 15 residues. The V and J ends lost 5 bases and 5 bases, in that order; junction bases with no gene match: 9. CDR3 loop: CAISSPLAPHNEQFF. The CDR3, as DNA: TGTGCCATCAGTTCCCCACTAGCGCCTCACAATGAGCAGTTCTTC.

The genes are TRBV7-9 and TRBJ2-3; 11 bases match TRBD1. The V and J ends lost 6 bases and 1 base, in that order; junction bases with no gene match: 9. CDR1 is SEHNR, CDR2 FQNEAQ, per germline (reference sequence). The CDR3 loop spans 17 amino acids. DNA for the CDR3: TGTGCCAGCAGTTCCGGGACAGGGGGTTCTGGCACAGATACGCAGTATTTT. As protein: CASSSGTGGSGTDTQYF.

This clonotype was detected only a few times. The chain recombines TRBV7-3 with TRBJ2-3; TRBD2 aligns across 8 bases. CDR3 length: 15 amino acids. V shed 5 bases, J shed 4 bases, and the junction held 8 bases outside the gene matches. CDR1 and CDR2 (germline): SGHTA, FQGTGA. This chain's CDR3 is CASSLGTSGPDTQYF. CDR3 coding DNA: TGTGCCAGCAGCCTCGGGACTAGTGGCCCAGATACGCAGTATTTT.

CDR3 in DNA: TGCAGCGTTGCTGGGCAGCAACTTAGCACAGATACGCAGTATTTT. This sequence encodes CSVAGQQLSTDTQYF. The chain couples TRBV29-1 to TRBJ2-3; no clear D gene. The germline V gene has CDR1 SQVTM and CDR2 ANQGSEA. The V and J ends lost 4 bases and 0 bases respectively, with 14 bases between them. This CDR3 region has 15 residues.

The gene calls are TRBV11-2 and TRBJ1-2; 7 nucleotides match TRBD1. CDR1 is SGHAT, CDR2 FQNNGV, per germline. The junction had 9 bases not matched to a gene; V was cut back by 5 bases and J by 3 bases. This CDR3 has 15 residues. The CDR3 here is CASSHTGEGDYGYTF. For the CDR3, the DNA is TGTGCCAGCAGCCATACAGGGGAAGGCGACTATGGCTACACCTTC.

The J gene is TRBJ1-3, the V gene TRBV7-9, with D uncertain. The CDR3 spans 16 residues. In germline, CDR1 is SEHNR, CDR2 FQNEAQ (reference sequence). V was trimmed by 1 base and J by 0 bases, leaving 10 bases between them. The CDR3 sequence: CASSLEKRSSGNTIYF. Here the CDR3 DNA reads TGTGCCAGCAGCTTAGAAAAGAGGAGCTCTGGAAACACCATATATTTT.

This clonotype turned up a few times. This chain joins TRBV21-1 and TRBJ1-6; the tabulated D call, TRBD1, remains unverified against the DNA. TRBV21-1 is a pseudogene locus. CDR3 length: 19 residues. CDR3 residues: CASTNYRDSYLAWGSPLHF. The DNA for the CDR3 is TGTGCCAGCACCAACTACCGGGACAGTTACCTTGCTTGGGGTTCACCCCTCCACTTT.

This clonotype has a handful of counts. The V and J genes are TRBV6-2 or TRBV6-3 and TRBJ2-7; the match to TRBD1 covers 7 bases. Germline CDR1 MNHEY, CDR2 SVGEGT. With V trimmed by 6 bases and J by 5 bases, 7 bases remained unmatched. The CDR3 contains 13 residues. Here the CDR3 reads CASSYTGADEQYF. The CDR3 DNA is TGTGCCAGCAGCTATACAGGGGCCGACGAGCAGTACTTC.

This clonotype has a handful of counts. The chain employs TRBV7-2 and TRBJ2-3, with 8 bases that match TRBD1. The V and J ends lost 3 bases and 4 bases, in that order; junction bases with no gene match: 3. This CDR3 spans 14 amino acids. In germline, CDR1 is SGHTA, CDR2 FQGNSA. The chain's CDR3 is CASSFAGGADTQYF. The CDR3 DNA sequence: TGTGCCAGCAGCTTCGCAGGGGGCGCAGATACGCAGTATTTT.

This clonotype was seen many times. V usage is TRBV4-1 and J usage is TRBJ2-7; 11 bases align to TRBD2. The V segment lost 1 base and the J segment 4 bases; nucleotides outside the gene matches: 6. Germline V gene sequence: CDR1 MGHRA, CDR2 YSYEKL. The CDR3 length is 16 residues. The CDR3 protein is CASSQVTSGSLYEQYF. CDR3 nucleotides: TGCGCCAGCAGCCAAGTTACTAGCGGGAGTTTGTACGAGCAGTACTTC.

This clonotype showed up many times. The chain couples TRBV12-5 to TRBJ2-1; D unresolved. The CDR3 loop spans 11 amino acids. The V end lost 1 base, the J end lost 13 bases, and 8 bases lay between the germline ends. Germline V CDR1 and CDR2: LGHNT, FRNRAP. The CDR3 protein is CASGLGPLQFF. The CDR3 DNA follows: TGTGCTAGTGGTTTGGGTCCCCTCCAGTTCTTC.

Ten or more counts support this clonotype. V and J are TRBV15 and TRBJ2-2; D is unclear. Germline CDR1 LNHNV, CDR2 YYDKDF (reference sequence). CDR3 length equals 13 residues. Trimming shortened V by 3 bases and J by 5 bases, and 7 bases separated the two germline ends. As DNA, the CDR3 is TGTGCCACCAGCAGTTTTGGAACCGGGGAGCTGTTTTTT. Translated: CATSSFGTGELFF.

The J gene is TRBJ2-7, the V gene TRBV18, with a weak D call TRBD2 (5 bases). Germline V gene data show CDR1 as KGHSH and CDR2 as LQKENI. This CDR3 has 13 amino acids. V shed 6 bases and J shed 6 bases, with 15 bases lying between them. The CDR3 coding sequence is TGTGCCAGCTCTGGTAGCGCCCCTCTCGAGCAGTACTTC. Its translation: CASSGSAPLEQYF.

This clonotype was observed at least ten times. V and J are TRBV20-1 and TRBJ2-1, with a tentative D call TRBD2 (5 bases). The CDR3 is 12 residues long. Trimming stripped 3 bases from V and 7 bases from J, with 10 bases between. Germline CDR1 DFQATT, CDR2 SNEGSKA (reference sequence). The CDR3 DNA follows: TGCAGTGCTAGTCATCCGGGAAATGAGCAGTTCTTC. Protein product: CSASHPGNEQFF.

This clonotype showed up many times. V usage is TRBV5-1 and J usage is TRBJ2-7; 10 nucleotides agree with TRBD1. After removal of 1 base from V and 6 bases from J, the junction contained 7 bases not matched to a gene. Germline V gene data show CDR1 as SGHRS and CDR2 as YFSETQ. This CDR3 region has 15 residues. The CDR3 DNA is TGCGCCAGCAGCTTGTCGACAGGGGGCTTGGGCGAGCAGTACTTC. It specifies CASSLSTGGLGEQYF.

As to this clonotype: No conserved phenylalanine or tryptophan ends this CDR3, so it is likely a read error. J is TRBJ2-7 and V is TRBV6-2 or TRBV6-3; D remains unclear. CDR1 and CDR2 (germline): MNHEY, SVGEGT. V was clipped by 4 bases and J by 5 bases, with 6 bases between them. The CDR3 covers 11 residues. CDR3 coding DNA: TGTGCCAGCAGTTCGGCTAACGAGCAGTACTCC. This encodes CASSSANEQYS.

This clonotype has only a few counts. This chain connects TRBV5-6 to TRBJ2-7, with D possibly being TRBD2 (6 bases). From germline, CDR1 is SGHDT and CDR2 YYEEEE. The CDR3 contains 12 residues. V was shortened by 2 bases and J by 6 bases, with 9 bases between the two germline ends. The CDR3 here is CASSLSGGEQYF. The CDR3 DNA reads TGTGCCAGCAGCTTATCCGGGGGCGAGCAGTACTTC.

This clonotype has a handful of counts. The DNA for the CDR3 is TGCGCCAGCAGCAAGGACAGGTTGGAAGATACGCAGTATTTT. Translation gives CASSKDRLEDTQYF. This chain uses TRBV5-1 with TRBJ2-3, with 7 bases lining up with TRBD1. The CDR3 has 14 residues. Per the germline V gene, CDR1 is SGHRS and CDR2 is YFSETQ. V was pared by 4 bases and J by 5 bases, with 7 bases of the junction left unmatched.

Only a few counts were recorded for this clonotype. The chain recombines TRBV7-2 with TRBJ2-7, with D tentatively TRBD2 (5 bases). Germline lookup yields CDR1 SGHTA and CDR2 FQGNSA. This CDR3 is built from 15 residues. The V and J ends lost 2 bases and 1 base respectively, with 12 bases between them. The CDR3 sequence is CASSLSGQASYEQYF. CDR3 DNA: TGTGCCAGCAGCTTAAGCGGCCAGGCTTCCTACGAGCAGTACTTC.

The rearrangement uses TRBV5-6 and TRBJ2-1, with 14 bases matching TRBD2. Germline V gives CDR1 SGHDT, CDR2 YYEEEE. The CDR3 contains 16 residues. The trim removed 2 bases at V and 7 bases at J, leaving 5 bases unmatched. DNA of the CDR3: TGTGCCAGCAGCTTTGGACTAGCGGGAGGAATGAATGAGCAGTTCTTC. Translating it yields CASSFGLAGGMNEQFF. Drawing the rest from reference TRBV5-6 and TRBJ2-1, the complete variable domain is DAGVTQSPTHLIKTRGQQVTLRCSPKSGHDTVSWYQQALGQGPQFIFQYYEEEERQRGNFPDRFSGHQFPNYSSELNVNALLLGDSALYLCASSFGLAGGMNEQFFGPGTRLTVL.

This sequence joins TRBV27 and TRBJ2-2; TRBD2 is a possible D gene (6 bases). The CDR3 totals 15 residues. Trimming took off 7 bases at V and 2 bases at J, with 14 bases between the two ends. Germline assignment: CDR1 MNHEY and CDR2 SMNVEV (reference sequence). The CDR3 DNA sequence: TGTGCCAGCATGAACCGGGACTTAAACACCGGGGAGCTGTTTTTT. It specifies CASMNRDLNTGELFF.

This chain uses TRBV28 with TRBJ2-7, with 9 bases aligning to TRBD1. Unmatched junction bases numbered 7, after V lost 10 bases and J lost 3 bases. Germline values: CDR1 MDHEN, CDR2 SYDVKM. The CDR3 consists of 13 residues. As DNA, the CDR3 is TGTGCCACTGAACAGGGGGCAAACTACGAGCAGTACTTC. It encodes CATEQGANYEQYF.

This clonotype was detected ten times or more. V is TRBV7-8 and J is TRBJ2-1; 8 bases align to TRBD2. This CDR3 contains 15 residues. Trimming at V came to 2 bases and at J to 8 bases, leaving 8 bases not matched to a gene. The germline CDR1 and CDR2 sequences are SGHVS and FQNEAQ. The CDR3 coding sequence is TGTGCCAGCAGCTTATTACGGGGGGGCTTTGATGAGCAGTTCTTC. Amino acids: CASSLLRGGFDEQFF.

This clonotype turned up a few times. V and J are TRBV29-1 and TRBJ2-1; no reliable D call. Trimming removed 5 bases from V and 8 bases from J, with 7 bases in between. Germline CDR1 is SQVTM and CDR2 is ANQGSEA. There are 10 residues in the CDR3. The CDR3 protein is CSVLGHEQFF. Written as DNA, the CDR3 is TGCAGCGTTCTAGGCCATGAGCAGTTCTTC.

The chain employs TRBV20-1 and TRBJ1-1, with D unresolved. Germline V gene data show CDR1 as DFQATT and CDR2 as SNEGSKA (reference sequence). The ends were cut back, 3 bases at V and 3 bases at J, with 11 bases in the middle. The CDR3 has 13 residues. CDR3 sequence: CSASWRGDTEAFF. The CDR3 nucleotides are TGCAGTGCTAGTTGGCGAGGCGACACTGAAGCTTTCTTT.

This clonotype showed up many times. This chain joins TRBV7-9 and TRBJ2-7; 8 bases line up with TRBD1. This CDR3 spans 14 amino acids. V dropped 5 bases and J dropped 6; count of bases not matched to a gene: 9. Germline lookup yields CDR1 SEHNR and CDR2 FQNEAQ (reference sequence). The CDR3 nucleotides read TGTGCCAGCAGCACGACAGGGGACTTCAGCGAGCAGTACTTC. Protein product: CASSTTGDFSEQYF.